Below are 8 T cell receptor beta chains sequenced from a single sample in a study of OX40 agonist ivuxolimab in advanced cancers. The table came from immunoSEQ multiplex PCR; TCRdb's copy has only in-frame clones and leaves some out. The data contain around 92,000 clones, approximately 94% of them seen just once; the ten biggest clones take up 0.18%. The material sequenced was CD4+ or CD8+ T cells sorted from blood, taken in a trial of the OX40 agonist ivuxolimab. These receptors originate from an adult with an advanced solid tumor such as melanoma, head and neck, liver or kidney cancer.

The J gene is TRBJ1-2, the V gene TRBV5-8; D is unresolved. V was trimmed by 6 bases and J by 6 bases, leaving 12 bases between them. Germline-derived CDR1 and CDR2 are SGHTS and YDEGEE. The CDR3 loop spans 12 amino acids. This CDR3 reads CASTPRTDGYTF. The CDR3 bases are TGTGCCAGCACCCCTCGGACCGATGGCTACACCTTC.

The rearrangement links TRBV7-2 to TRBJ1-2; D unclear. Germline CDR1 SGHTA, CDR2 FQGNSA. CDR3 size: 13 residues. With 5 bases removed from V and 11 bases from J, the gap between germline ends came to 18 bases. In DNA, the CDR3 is TGTGCCAGCAGCCCACCATCCCGGAGGGCTTACACCTTC. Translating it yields CASSPPSRRAYTF.

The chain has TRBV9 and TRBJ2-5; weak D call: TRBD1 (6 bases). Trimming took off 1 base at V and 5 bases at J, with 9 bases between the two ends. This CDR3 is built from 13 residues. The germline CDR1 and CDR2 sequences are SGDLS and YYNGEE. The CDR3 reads CASSVTGLETQYF. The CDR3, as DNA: TGTGCCAGCAGCGTAACAGGGCTGGAGACCCAGTACTTC.

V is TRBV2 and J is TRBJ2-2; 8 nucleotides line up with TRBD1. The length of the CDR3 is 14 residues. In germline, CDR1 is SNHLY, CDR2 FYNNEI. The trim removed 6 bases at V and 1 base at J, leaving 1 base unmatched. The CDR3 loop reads CASRDRENTGELFF. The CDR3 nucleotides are TGTGCCAGCAGGGACAGGGAGAACACCGGGGAGCTGTTTTTT.

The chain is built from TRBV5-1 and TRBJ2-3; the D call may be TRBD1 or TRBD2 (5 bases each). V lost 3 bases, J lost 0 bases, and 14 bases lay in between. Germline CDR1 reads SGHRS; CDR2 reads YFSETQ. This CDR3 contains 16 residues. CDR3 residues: CASSWDLTLSTDTQYF. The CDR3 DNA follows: TGCGCCAGCAGCTGGGACCTAACTCTTAGCACAGATACGCAGTATTTT.

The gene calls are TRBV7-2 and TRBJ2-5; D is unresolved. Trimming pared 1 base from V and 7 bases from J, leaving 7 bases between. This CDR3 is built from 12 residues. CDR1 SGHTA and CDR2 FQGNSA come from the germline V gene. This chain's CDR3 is CASSLGGATQYF. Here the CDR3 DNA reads TGTGCCAGCAGCTTAGGGGGTGCGACCCAGTACTTC.

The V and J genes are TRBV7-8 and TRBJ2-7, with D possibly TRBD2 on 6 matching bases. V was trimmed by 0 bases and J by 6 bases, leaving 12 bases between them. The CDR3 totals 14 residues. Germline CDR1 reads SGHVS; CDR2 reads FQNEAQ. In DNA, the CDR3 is TGTGCCAGCAGCTTAGCGGTCGGGGGAGGCGAGCAGTACTTC. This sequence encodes CASSLAVGGGEQYF.

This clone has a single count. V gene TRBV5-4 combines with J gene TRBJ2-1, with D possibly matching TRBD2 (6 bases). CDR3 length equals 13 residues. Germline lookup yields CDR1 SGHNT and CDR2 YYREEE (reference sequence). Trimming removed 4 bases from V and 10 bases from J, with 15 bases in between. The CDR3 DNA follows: TGTGCCAGCAGCCTGCCACCGGGGGTGGAGCAGTTCTTC. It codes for CASSLPPGVEQFF.